The entry below describes one T cell receptor (beta chain). Its target is not known. Germline V gene data show CDR1 as SNHLY and CDR2 as FYNNEI. Trimming pared 1 base from V and 4 bases from J, leaving 2 bases between. The CDR3 loop spans 12 amino acids. Template switching by 5'RACE produced TCR cDNA, adding a universal primer site and UMIs. TCRdb fed the 5' RACE reads into MiXCR, producing one record per CDR3 protein. Seen here are around 610,000 distinct CDR3 sequences, roughly 13% observed once, and the top ten hold over 13%. The data stem from a study of T cells after yellow fever vaccination. In the study overall: Low-cell-number fractions were prepared with SMART-Seq v4 Ultra Low Input.

The study, taken as a whole, reports: Most primary-vaccination clones reappeared after the booster (about 95% CD4, 85% to 90% CD8). Few clonotypes appeared in both CD4 and CD8 compartments.

The sequence derives from a man aged 25-45 years who received the YFV17D yellow fever vaccine. Source: PBMCs, taken on the day of the yellow fever booster vaccination. V usage is TRBV2 and J usage is TRBJ2-1; the D is unclear. The CDR3 here is CASSEEYNEQFF. DNA for the CDR3: TGTGCCAGCAGTGAAGAGTACAATGAGCAGTTCTTC.